The 12 T cell receptor beta chains below were found in one sample sequenced in a study of blood T cell repertoires in COVID-19. The table came from immunoSEQ multiplex PCR; TCRdb's copy has only in-frame clones and leaves some out. The sample holds approximately 140,000 clones, around 80% seen once. The sample was peripheral blood. The receptors stem from a man aged 60 to 69 with active or convalescent COVID-19.

This clone was seen only once. This chain uses TRBV28 with TRBJ1-4; 8 positions match TRBD1. V gave up 2 bases and J gave up 7 bases; unmatched junction bases: 6. Germline V gives CDR1 MDHEN, CDR2 SYDVKM. The CDR3 has 15 amino acids. The CDR3 DNA reads TGTGCCAGCAGTTTACCGACAGGGGCTGGTGAAAAACTGTTTTTT. Amino acids: CASSLPTGAGEKLFF. The whole variable domain, filled in from reference TRBV28 and TRBJ1-4, reads DVKVTQSSRYLVKRTGEKVFLECVQDMDHENMFWYRQDPGLGLRLIYFSYDVKMKEKGDIPEGYSVSREKKERFSLILESASTNQTSMYLCASSLPTGAGEKLFFGSGTQLSVL.

This clone was seen only once. The V gene is TRBV7-9, the J gene TRBJ1-1; D might be TRBD1 (6 bases). This CDR3 spans 15 amino acids. Trimming left V 5 bases short and J 4 bases short, with 17 bases between. The germline gives CDR1 SEHNR, CDR2 FQNEAQ (reference sequence). DNA of the CDR3: TGTGCCAGCAGCAAACGACAGGCTCTTAGCACTGAAGCTTTCTTT. Encoded protein: CASSKRQALSTEAFF. The full variable domain, with the rest looked up from reference TRBV7-9 and TRBJ1-1, is DTGVSQNPRHKITKRGQNVTFRCDPISEHNRLYWYRQTLGQGPEFLTYFQNEAQLEKSRLLSDRFSAERPKGSFSTLEIQRTEQGDSAMYLCASSKRQALSTEAFFGQGTRLTVV.

The rearrangement uses TRBV18 and TRBJ1-1; possible D gene TRBD1, 5 bases. The V gene's germline CDR1 is KGHSH and CDR2 LQKENI. The CDR3 is made up of 14 amino acids. Trimming took off 3 bases at V and 1 base at J, with 9 bases between the two ends. The CDR3 sequence is CASSPDSENTEAFF. DNA for the CDR3: TGTGCCAGCTCACCTGACAGCGAGAACACTGAAGCTTTCTTT. The variable domain in full, with the rest retrieved from reference TRBV18 and TRBJ1-1, is NAGVMQNPRHLVRRRGQEARLRCSPMKGHSHVYWYRQLPEEGLKFMVYLQKENIIDESGMPKERFSAEFPKEGPSILRIQQVVRGDSAAYFCASSPDSENTEAFFGQGTRLTVV.

The rearrangement links TRBV7-6 to TRBJ2-1; perhaps TRBD2 as D (7 bases). Germline CDR1 and CDR2: SGHVS and FNYEAQ. This CDR3 has 18 amino acids. Trimming removed 0 bases from V and 0 bases from J, with 15 bases in between. Here the CDR3 reads CASSLAGAGASSYNEQFF. The CDR3, as DNA: TGTGCCAGCAGCTTAGCGGGGGCGGGAGCGTCCTCCTACAATGAGCAGTTCTTC.

This chain connects TRBV4-3 to TRBJ2-2, with 9 positions matching TRBD1. V was pared by 6 bases and J by 7 bases, with 6 bases of the junction left unmatched. CDR3 size: 14 residues. CDR1 and CDR2 from the germline V gene are LGHNA and YSLEER. The CDR3 coding sequence is TGCGCCAGCAGTGGACAGGGGTGGAGCGGGGAGCTGTTTTTT. Encoded protein: CASSGQGWSGELFF.

The rearrangement uses TRBV5-1 and TRBJ1-4, with D perhaps matching TRBD1 (5 bases). This CDR3 spans 15 amino acids. V was trimmed by 10 bases and J by 8 bases, leaving 24 bases between them. CDR1 and CDR2 (germline): SGHRS, YFSETQ. The CDR3 coding sequence is TGCGCCCCGGAGTGGTCTTCGGGACTCGACGAAAAACTGTTTTTT. Protein product: CAPEWSSGLDEKLFF. The full variable domain, rest sourced from reference TRBV5-1 and TRBJ1-4, is KAGVTQTPRYLIKTRGQQVTLSCSPISGHRSVSWYQQTPGQGLQFLFEYFSETQRNKGNFPGRFSGRQFSNSRSEMNVSTLELGDSALYLCAPEWSSGLDEKLFFGSGTQLSVL.

This clone was counted a single time. This sequence joins TRBV29-1 and TRBJ1-1; no definite D call. This CDR3 is built from 12 residues. The V end was cut by 7 bases, the J end by 0 bases, with 9 bases between. CDR1 SQVTM and CDR2 ANQGSEA come from the germline V gene. CDR3 residues: CSAEQLNTEAFF. The CDR3 nucleotides read TGCAGCGCCGAACAGTTGAACACTGAAGCTTTCTTT.

The chain carries TRBV7-9 and TRBJ1-6; no clear D. The germline V and J ends were trimmed by 0 bases and 7 bases, with 7 bases remaining between them. Germline V lookup: CDR1 SEHNR, CDR2 FQNEAQ (reference sequence). The CDR3 consists of 14 residues. The chain's CDR3 is CASSLAPENSPLHF. In nucleotides, the CDR3 is TGTGCCAGCAGCTTAGCGCCAGAAAATTCACCCCTCCACTTT. The variable domain in full, with the rest retrieved from reference TRBV7-9 and TRBJ1-6, is DTGVSQNPRHKITKRGQNVTFRCDPISEHNRLYWYRQTLGQGPEFLTYFQNEAQLEKSRLLSDRFSAERPKGSFSTLEIQRTEQGDSAMYLCASSLAPENSPLHFGNGTRLTVT.

The chain links TRBV10-3 to TRBJ2-7; 7 bases map to TRBD1. This CDR3 has 11 amino acids. After removal of 3 bases from V and 11 bases from J, the junction contained 4 bases not matched to a gene. CDR1 is ENHRY, CDR2 SYGVKD, per germline. CDR3 nucleotide sequence: TGTGCCATCAGTGATCTCCAGGGGGAGTACTTC. This translates into CAISDLQGEYF.

The sample holds one count of this clone. The chain couples TRBV5-1 to TRBJ2-7; TRBD1 is a possible D gene (5 bases). The CDR3 is 14 residues long. CDR1 SGHRS and CDR2 YFSETQ come from the germline V gene. Trimming took 3 bases from V and 3 from J, leaving 13 bases between them. The CDR3: CASSSFDRDYEQYF. The CDR3 coding sequence is TGCGCCAGCAGCTCTTTTGACAGAGACTACGAGCAGTACTTC.

The V gene is TRBV28, the J gene TRBJ1-5, with TRBD1 matching 8 bases. This CDR3 spans 14 amino acids. Germline loops: CDR1 MDHEN, CDR2 SYDVKM. Trimming at V came to 7 bases and at J to 4 bases, leaving 6 bases not matched to a gene. CDR3 amino acids: CASNNRGLNQPQHF. The CDR3 nucleotides are TGTGCCAGCAATAACAGGGGGTTGAATCAGCCCCAGCATTTT.

This clone has just a few counts. The rearrangement uses TRBV12-1 and TRBJ2-7; the table gives TRBD1 as D, unverified against the DNA. TRBV12-1 is a known pseudogene. There are 13 residues in the CDR3. CDR3 sequence reads: CASSSQGTNEQYF. The CDR3 DNA is TGTGCCAGCAGCAGCCAGGGGACGAACGAGCAGTACTTC.